The following is a TCR beta chain sequence with its context. Sequencing used immunoSEQ multiplex PCR; TCRdb keeps in-frame clones, though not all of them. Of 95,000 to 110,000 clones in the sample, around four fifths are singletons; the top ten hold approximately 2.9%. This record belongs to a study of T cell clones after liver transplantation. Study information: Without induction therapy, subjects received standard immunosuppression until 12-24 months post-transplant.

The CDR3 has 11 amino acids. The V and J ends lost 9 bases and 2 bases respectively, with 8 bases between them. Germline CDR1 reads MDHEN; CDR2 reads SYDVKM. The source is a human patient who received a liver transplant. Some T cells may be provided by the graft donor. The chain links TRBV28 to TRBJ2-7, with D unresolved. Sequencing used CD4+ T cells from blood, obtained about 50 months after liver transplant. CDR3 bases: TGTGCCAGTGGGGTTGCCTACGAGCAGTACTTC. Its translation is CASGVAYEQYF.